This T cell receptor beta chain was sequenced for a study of T-cell reconstitution after alpha-beta-depleted transplantation in children. Overall study findings and caveats: Several hundred rapidly expanded clones from non-depleted graft cells reportedly supplied alpha-beta T cells about two months post-transplant. One year after transplant, T-cell counts and diversity came mostly from newly produced T cells.

Ten or more counts support this clonotype. Its matching antigen is unknown. Trimming stripped 4 bases from V and 4 bases from J, with 9 bases between. CDR3 size: 13 residues. CDR1 and CDR2 from the germline V gene are SGHRS and YFSETQ. The authors prepared the TCRbeta library with unique molecular identifiers. TCRdb re-derived calls from the PCR reads in MiXCR, one entry per CDR3 protein. The sample includes approximately 110,000 distinct CDR3 sequences, 23% of them seen just once. V usage is TRBV5-1 and J usage is TRBJ2-1, with D tentatively TRBD1 (5 bases). The sequencing used PBMCs, mostly from graft donor cells, collected 180 days after TCRalphabeta/CD19-depleted stem cell transplant. This clonotype originated in a male patient aged 2-10 years who had a stem cell transplant for chronic granulomatous disease, so the T cells may come from the graft donor. The CDR3 DNA reads TGCGCCAGCAGCGCCGCAGGGTACAATGAGCAGTTCTTC. This codes for CASSAAGYNEQFF.